The 29 T cell receptor beta chains below all came from one sample that was sequenced in a study of T cell repertoires in ileal Crohn's disease. Time point described: neoterminal ileum biopsy at postoperative endoscopy, about 6 months after surgery. The data were produced by immunoSEQ multiplex PCR, yet TCRdb's version contains in-frame clones alone and is incomplete. The data hold roughly 4,000 clones, with 60% to 80% observed a single time. Sequencing used ileal tissue. The receptors here all came from an adult with Crohn's disease.

The DNA for the CDR3 is TGTGCCAGCAGTTTCACCCAGGGGGCGCGCACTGAAGCTTTCTTT. Protein sequence: CASSFTQGARTEAFF. The chain uses TRBV27 and TRBJ1-1, with 8 positions matching TRBD1. Germline V CDR1 and CDR2: MNHEY, SMNVEV (reference sequence). Trimming took 3 bases from V and 4 from J; bases not matched to a gene: 7. CDR3 length equals 15 residues.

The chain recombines TRBV19 with TRBJ2-1; 7 bases fit TRBD2. The CDR3 runs to 15 residues. Germline V CDR1 and CDR2: LNHDA, SQIVND (reference sequence). With V trimmed by 3 bases and J by 3 bases, 5 bases remained unmatched. In nucleotides, the CDR3 is TGTGCCAGTAGTATTAGCCTAGCGGTCTACAATGAGCAGTTCTTC. Translating it yields CASSISLAVYNEQFF.

V is TRBV25-1 and J is TRBJ2-3; 11 positions agree with TRBD2. This CDR3 spans 16 amino acids. The germline gives CDR1 MGHDK, CDR2 SYGVNS. The junction had 5 bases not matched to a gene; V was cut back by 1 base and J by 5 bases. The CDR3 DNA follows: TGTGCCAGCAGTGAATTAGCGGGGGGGGATAGAGATACGCAGTATTTT. This translates into CASSELAGGDRDTQYF.

V is TRBV7-8 and J is TRBJ2-1; no clear D gene. With 3 bases removed from V and 7 bases from J, the gap between germline ends came to 13 bases. Germline CDR1 reads SGHVS; CDR2 reads FQNEAQ. The CDR3 totals 14 residues. The CDR3 nucleotides read TGTGCCAGCAGCTTCCCGGGTTCCGGGAATGAGCAGTTCTTC. It translates to CASSFPGSGNEQFF.

The gene calls are TRBV7-8 and TRBJ1-1; D unclear. Germline loops: CDR1 SGHVS, CDR2 FQNEAQ. The ends were cut back, 5 bases at V and 4 bases at J, with 23 bases in the middle. The CDR3 covers 17 residues. This CDR3 reads CASSTDGPITRGTEAFF. The CDR3, as DNA: TGTGCCAGCAGCACAGATGGACCGATAACGCGGGGCACTGAAGCTTTCTTT.

This chain uses TRBV7-6 with TRBJ1-5, with D unresolved. Germline values: CDR1 SGHVS, CDR2 FNYEAQ. The CDR3 is 13 residues long. Trimming cost V 1 base and J 6 bases, with 7 bases left between them. The CDR3 sequence: CASSLGAGQPQHF. CDR3 sequence (DNA): TGTGCCAGCAGCTTAGGGGCAGGTCAGCCCCAGCATTTT.

The chain has TRBV30 and TRBJ2-7, with D possibly TRBD1 on 5 matching bases. The V end was cut by 4 bases, the J end by 0 bases, with 7 bases between. Germline V gene data show CDR1 as GTSNPN and CDR2 as SVGIG (reference sequence). The CDR3 sequence is 12 residues long. The CDR3 DNA reads TGTGCCTGGAAGCAGGGCTCCTACGAGCAGTACTTC. Encoded protein: CAWKQGSYEQYF.

V usage is TRBV5-4 and J usage is TRBJ1-1; tentatively, D is TRBD1 (5 bases). Germline V gene data show CDR1 as SGHNT and CDR2 as YYREEE (reference sequence). Trimming removed 4 bases from V and 1 base from J, with 8 bases in between. The CDR3 length is 13 residues. The DNA for the CDR3 is TGTGCCAGCAGCCAGACAGAGAACACTGAAGCTTTCTTT. Translation gives CASSQTENTEAFF.

This chain joins TRBV2 and TRBJ1-3; D uncertain. Germline CDR1 SNHLY, CDR2 FYNNEI. This CDR3 has 10 residues. The V gene lost 8 bases and the J gene lost 7 bases, with 6 bases spanning the gap. Here the CDR3 reads CASYGNTIYF. The CDR3, as DNA: TGTGCCAGCTACGGGAACACCATATATTTT.

The CDR3 DNA is TGTGCCAGTAGTAGCCCCGACAGGGCGCGTGGCTACACCTTC. It is translated as CASSSPDRARGYTF. The chain uses TRBV19 and TRBJ1-2, with 7 bases lining up with TRBD1. The CDR3 consists of 14 residues. Germline loops: CDR1 LNHDA, CDR2 SQIVND (reference sequence). Unmatched junction bases numbered 9, after V lost 4 bases and J lost 7 bases. Full variable domain (outside the CDR3, taken from reference TRBV19 and TRBJ1-2): DGGITQSPKYLFRKEGQNVTLSCEQNLNHDAMYWYRQDPGQGLRLIYYSQIVNDFQKGDIAEGYSVSREKKESFPLTVTSAQKNPTAFYLCASSSPDRARGYTFGSGTRLTVV.

This chain joins TRBV5-6 and TRBJ1-1; no definite D call. Germline V gene sequence: CDR1 SGHDT, CDR2 YYEEEE. This CDR3 comprises 16 residues. The ends were cut back, 4 bases at V and 1 base at J, with 17 bases in the middle. Here the CDR3 DNA reads TGTGCCAGCAGCGAGGGCGGTTGGACCCCGAACACTGAAGCTTTCTTT. Translation: CASSEGGWTPNTEAFF.

The V gene is TRBV29-1, the J gene TRBJ2-7; TRBD1 might be the D (6 bases). V shed 4 bases and J shed 1 base, with 11 bases lying between them. Germline lookup yields CDR1 SQVTM and CDR2 ANQGSEA. CDR3 length: 13 amino acids. In DNA, the CDR3 is TGCAGCGTTGTGACAGGCCTTTCCTACGAGCAGTACGTC. Translating gives CSVVTGLSYEQYV.

The V and J genes are TRBV5-6 and TRBJ2-2; 10 bases fit TRBD2. J lost 5 bases, V lost 4 bases, and 5 bases had no gene match. Germline CDR1 reads SGHDT; CDR2 reads YYEEEE. The CDR3 spans 15 residues. Here the CDR3 DNA reads TGTGCCAGCAGCGCCGCTAGCGGGGGAACCGGGGAGCTGTTTTTT. The encoded protein is CASSAASGGTGELFF.

This clone was counted between two and nine times. V usage is TRBV10-1 and J usage is TRBJ1-3, with D possibly being TRBD1 (5 bases). Germline-derived CDR1 and CDR2 are WNHNN and SYGVQD (reference sequence). The CDR3 sequence is 14 residues long. Trimming pared 3 bases from V and 7 bases from J, leaving 13 bases between. CDR3 protein: CASSERLDTNTIYF. In nucleotides, the CDR3 is TGCGCCAGCAGTGAAAGGCTGGACACCAACACCATATATTTT.

As concerns this clone: Because it lacks the conserved phenylalanine or tryptophan at the end, this CDR3 is likely a read error. The DNA is omitted, as the CDR3 cannot be located on it reliably, and the CDR3 follows TCRdb's listing. The chain carries TRBV5-6 and TRBJ2-3; the DNA was not used to check the table's D call, TRBD1. Germline V gene sequence: CDR1 SGHDT, CDR2 YYEEEE. The CDR3 adds up to 12 amino acids, both ends counted. CDR3 sequence: CASSLGQGSRSS.

This clone was detected a few times. The chain recombines TRBV2 with TRBJ2-2; 9 bases agree with TRBD1. Germline CDR1 reads SNHLY; CDR2 reads FYNNEI. J was trimmed by 1 base and V by 6 bases; bases with no gene match: 9. This CDR3 has 17 amino acids. The CDR3 sequence is CASSVQGARRNTGELFF. DNA of the CDR3: TGTGCCAGCAGCGTACAGGGGGCGCGAAGGAACACCGGGGAGCTGTTTTTT.

The J gene is TRBJ2-1, the V gene TRBV6-5, with 8 bases lining up with TRBD2. J gave up 2 bases and V 8 bases, and 8 bases lay outside the gene matches. Looked up from germline, CDR1 is MNHEY and CDR2 is SVGAGI. CDR3 length: 15 amino acids. The CDR3 sequence is CASGEELAAYNEQFF. As DNA, the CDR3 is TGTGCCAGCGGAGAGGAACTAGCGGCCTACAATGAGCAGTTCTTC.

The chain is built from TRBV6-5 and TRBJ1-2; 10 bases line up with TRBD1. Germline V lookup: CDR1 MNHEY, CDR2 SVGAGI. V shed 5 bases, J shed 4 bases, and the junction held 4 bases outside the gene matches. There are 14 residues in the CDR3. CDR3 DNA: TGTGCCAGCAGTCAGACAGGGGGCCTCTATGGCTACACCTTC. Translation: CASSQTGGLYGYTF.

This CDR3 reads CASSFPNMITGELFF. The CDR3 DNA reads TGTGCCAGCAGCTTCCCCAACATGATCACCGGGGAGCTGTTTTTT. V is TRBV5-8 and J is TRBJ2-2; D call uncertain. The CDR3 loop spans 15 amino acids. From germline, CDR1 is SGHTS and CDR2 YDEGEE. V was trimmed by 2 bases and J by 4 bases, leaving 12 bases between them.

The J gene is TRBJ1-5, the V gene TRBV6-1; 9 positions match TRBD1. Per germline, CDR1 MNHNS and CDR2 SASEGT. V shed 2 bases, J shed 2 bases, and the junction held 1 base outside the gene matches. The CDR3 runs 15 residues. The CDR3 DNA is TGTGCCAGCAGTGAACGGGACAGGGGCAATCAGCCCCAGCATTTT. Translating gives CASSERDRGNQPQHF.

This sequence joins TRBV16 and TRBJ2-3; no firm D call. V dropped 2 bases and J dropped 2 bases, with 5 bases sitting between them. Germline CDR1 and CDR2: KGHSY and FQNENV. The CDR3 has 13 amino acids. This CDR3 is CASSQTPTDTQYF. The CDR3, as DNA: TGTGCCAGCAGCCAAACACCCACAGATACGCAGTATTTT.

The chain employs TRBV5-8 and TRBJ2-6, with D perhaps matching TRBD2 (5 bases). This CDR3 comprises 16 residues. V was shortened by 7 bases and J by 0 bases, with 14 bases between the two germline ends. The germline CDR1 and CDR2 sequences are SGHTS and YDEGEE. The CDR3 region is CASLLRASSGANVLTF. The CDR3 coding sequence is TGTGCCAGCCTTTTGCGGGCGAGCTCTGGGGCCAACGTCCTGACTTTC.

This clone was seen only a few times. The chain couples TRBV5-1 to TRBJ1-2, with TRBD1 as a possible D gene (5 bases). The CDR3 consists of 13 residues. V was shortened by 1 base and J by 8 bases, with 12 bases between the two germline ends. Germline V gives CDR1 SGHRS, CDR2 YFSETQ. CDR3 region: CASSLNRLGGYTF. The CDR3 DNA reads TGCGCCAGCAGCTTGAACAGGCTCGGGGGCTACACCTTC.

This clone has just a few counts. The V and J genes are TRBV6-1 and TRBJ1-1; the D is unclear. This CDR3 is 14 amino acids long. V gave up 6 bases and J gave up 4 bases, with 15 bases separating them. Germline CDR1 MNHNS, CDR2 SASEGT. CDR3 coding DNA: TGTGCCAGCAGGGCCTACGGGGTTACCACTGAAGCTTTCTTT. Translation: CASRAYGVTTEAFF.

This clone was counted once. The genes are TRBV11-3 and TRBJ2-3; D perhaps matches TRBD2 (6 bases). There are 15 residues in the CDR3. CDR1 is SGHNT, CDR2 YENEEA, per germline. Trimming shortened V by 3 bases and J by 9 bases, and 19 bases separated the two germline ends. This chain's CDR3 is CASSFHRTMRPTQYF. The CDR3 DNA sequence: TGTGCCAGCAGCTTTCACCGGACTATGAGGCCCACGCAGTATTTT.

In this sample, this clone turned up a few times. J is TRBJ1-6 and V is TRBV25-1; D is ambiguous. The CDR3 is 12 residues long. V was cut by 2 bases and J by 9 bases, with 5 bases left in between. The germline CDR1 and CDR2 sequences are MGHDK and SYGVNS. In DNA, the CDR3 is TGTGCCAGCAGTGAACCCGGTTCACCCCTCCACTTT. This codes for CASSEPGSPLHF. The full variable domain, its missing parts supplied by reference TRBV25-1 and TRBJ1-6, is EADIYQTPRYLVIGTGKKITLECSQTMGHDKMYWYQQDPGMELHLIHYSYGVNSTEKGDLSSESTVSRIRTEHFPLTLESARPSHTSQYLCASSEPGSPLHFGNGTRLTVT.

This chain links TRBV29-1 with TRBJ2-5; a weak D match, TRBD1 (6 bases). Germline-derived CDR1 and CDR2 are SQVTM and ANQGSEA. This CDR3 has 15 residues. Trimming left V 0 bases short and J 11 bases short, with 22 bases between. The chain's CDR3 is CSVEDRQGPAIEQYF. For the CDR3, the DNA is TGCAGCGTTGAAGATAGGCAGGGGCCAGCGATAGAGCAGTACTTC.

V and J are TRBV9 and TRBJ2-1; 8 bases fit TRBD1. The CDR3 consists of 16 residues. Germline lookup yields CDR1 SGDLS and CDR2 YYNGEE. The V segment lost 4 bases and the J segment 5 bases; nucleotides outside the gene matches: 11. The CDR3 region is CASSLRVGTGNNEQFF. The CDR3 DNA is TGTGCCAGCAGCTTGCGGGTAGGGACAGGTAACAATGAGCAGTTCTTC.

This rearrangement joins TRBV6-5 to TRBJ2-1; the match to TRBD1 covers 9 bases. CDR3 length equals 15 residues. Looked up from germline, CDR1 is MNHEY and CDR2 is SVGAGI. V lost 2 bases, J lost 5 bases, and 4 bases stayed unmatched. CDR3 nucleotide sequence: TGTGCCAGCAGTTACCCCGGACAGGGGAACAATGAGCAGTTCTTC. Encoded protein: CASSYPGQGNNEQFF.